This entry concerns a single T cell receptor beta chain. Within the 2 weeks before study entry, each person in the exposed group met a COVID-19 case. The length of the CDR3 is 12 residues. In germline, CDR1 is SNHLY, CDR2 FYNNEI. V lost 6 bases, J lost 12 bases, and 8 bases stayed unmatched. This entry is derived from a study of blood T cell repertoires in COVID-19. Across the study: Samples taken during acute and convalescent COVID-19 were collected in the United States, Italy and Spain.

In the original workflow: The assay estimated nucleated cells by amplifying reference gene primers. Generated by immunoSEQ multiplex PCR, the TCRdb table keeps only in-frame clones and is missing some. V and J calls plus clone size are reproduced from that table; the DNA served to infer D and trimming. The sample gives around 270,000 clones, around 90% of which show up once; 2.5% to 3.5% is in the top ten. This chain connects TRBV2 to TRBJ2-1; 7 bases line up with TRBD1. The TCR sequence derives from a woman in her thirties or forties who had been exposed to COVID-19. Sequences were obtained from PBMCs or T cells enriched from blood (not recorded which). CDR3 sequence: CASSRDSSRQFF. CDR3 sequence (DNA): TGTGCCAGCAGCCGGGACAGTTCGAGGCAGTTCTTC. The full variable domain, in which reference TRBV2 and TRBJ2-1 provide the parts outside the CDR3, is EPEVTQTPSHQVTQMGQEVILRCVPISNHLYFYWYRQILGQKVEFLVSFYNNEISEKSEIFDDQFSVERPDGSNFTLKIRSTKLEDSAMYFCASSRDSSRQFFGPGTRLTVL.